The sequence of this T cell receptor (beta chain) was determined in a study of human T cells and chemical hapten exposure. Across the whole study: Alopecia areata, totalis or universalis was found in mostly female patients.

TCRdb redid the calling of the RACE reads with MiXCR, one entry per CDR3 protein. The table lists fewer than 300,000 distinct CDR3 sequences, 7.5% to 8% of them singletons. V lost 5 bases and J 0 bases, leaving 17 bases between the germline ends. The germline V gene encodes CDR1 MNHEY and CDR2 SMNVEV (reference sequence). This CDR3 is 18 amino acids long. As to time point: pre-sensitization, week 0. Described treatment: therapeutic diphenylcyclopropenone sensitization with weekly scalp DPC. Unfractionated whole blood was the source of the extracted total RNA. Worth noting for this clonotype: Its antigen remains unidentified.

Findings and limits, study-wide: TCRs above 1 in 1000 frequency stayed constant with DPC sensitization. Large CDR3 similarity clusters arose significantly more often from expanded TCRs than from controls.

The specimen comprised whole blood, sampled in connection with sensitization to the hapten diphenylcyclopropenone (DPC). The rearrangement uses TRBV27 and TRBJ2-6, with D unclear. The sequence was obtained from a young man with alopecia areata. Some clones in this sample may be carry-over from other donors' samples. CDR3 protein: CASSLLRAPASGANVLTF. The CDR3 DNA reads as TGTGCCAGCAGTCTCCTCCGGGCCCCTGCCTCTGGGGCCAACGTCCTGACTTTC.